This TCR beta chain was observed in a study of OX40 agonist ivuxolimab in advanced cancers. Background on the study: The dose of intravenous ivuxolimab that patients received every 2 weeks ranged from 0.01 to 10 mg/kg. Anti-PD-1, anti-PD-L1 or anti-CTLA-4 therapy given earlier was allowed, and roughly 40% had some. The study's findings and limits: The 0.1-3.0 mg/kg partial responders had among the lowest clonal expansion.

Germline loops: CDR1 SGHTA, CDR2 FQGNSA. The CDR3 is 13 residues long. Trimming cost V 1 base and J 1 base, with 4 bases left between them. The table came from immunoSEQ multiplex PCR; TCRdb's copy has only in-frame clones and leaves some out. This repertoire shows about 140,000 clones, about 92% found once; its top ten account for 1%. On this clone: The antigen is undetermined.

Baseline was the first blood sampling point, followed by cycle 4 day 1 and cycle 7 day 1. The sequence was collected from an adult with an advanced solid tumor such as melanoma, head and neck, liver or kidney cancer. The input for sequencing was CD4+ or CD8+ T cells sorted from blood, taken in a trial of the OX40 agonist ivuxolimab. The chain has TRBV7-2 and TRBJ1-1; no reliable D call. CDR3 nucleotides: TGTGCCAGCAGCTTAGACAGGAACACTGAAGCTTTCTTT. This translates into CASSLDRNTEAFF.